The 3 T cell receptor beta chains below were found in one sample sequenced in a study of prognosis after radiotherapy for stage I lung cancer (dated by TCRdb to the early 2020s). TCRdb names Illumina HiSeq 3000 as the instrument used. Two rounds of multiplex PCR were performed to amplify the TCR beta CDR3 region from genomic DNA. In the first round of PCR, primers specific to each TRBV and TRBJ gene were used, and the primer sequences are filed in Chinese patent CN105087789A. TCRdb handled the public reads itself, with Q25 trimming in fastp and clone calling in MiXCR, and kept productive beta chains. One record per CDR3 amino acid sequence lists the most common genes and DNA. The sample table contains fewer than 40,000 distinct CDR3 sequences; only one count was recorded for 25% to 40% of them. The ten top clones hold 27% of the sample. Source: PBMCs, taken before or after stereotactic body radiation therapy (not recorded which). Source of these receptors: a donor over 45 with non-small cell lung cancer.

Relative to its sample, this clonotype is medium-sized (0.01 to 0.1%). The chain carries TRBV11-3 and TRBJ2-7; TRBD1 aligns across 12 bases. CDR1 and CDR2 (germline): SGHNT, YENEEA. This CDR3 spans 14 amino acids. V lost 4 bases to trimming and J lost 5 bases; unmatched junction nucleotides: 3. The CDR3 DNA reads TGTGCCAGCAGCTACGGGACAGGGGGCGACGAGCAGTACTTC. This encodes CASSYGTGGDEQYF. The full variable domain, with the rest looked up from reference TRBV11-3 and TRBJ2-7, is EAGVVQSPRYKIIEKKQPVAFWCNPISGHNTLYWYLQNLGQGPELLIRYENEEAVDDSQLPKDRFSAERLKGVDSTLKIQPAELGDSAVYLCASSYGTGGDEQYFGPGTRLTVT.

This clonotype was observed at least ten times. This chain connects TRBV7-9 to TRBJ2-3; 9 nucleotides agree with TRBD2. This CDR3 comprises 17 residues. J gave up 2 bases and V 5 bases, and 11 bases lay outside the gene matches. Germline V lookup: CDR1 SEHNR, CDR2 FQNEAQ (reference sequence). This CDR3 reads CASSPRGSGGPTDTQYF. The CDR3 nucleotides read TGTGCCAGCAGCCCCCGGGGGAGCGGGGGGCCCACAGATACGCAGTATTTT.

The V gene is TRBV12-3 or TRBV12-4, the J gene TRBJ1-6, with D unclear. The CDR3 length is 14 residues. Trimming left V 3 bases short and J 4 bases short, with 7 bases between. CDR3 nucleotides: TGTGCCAGCAGTTTTGGCAGTTATAATTCACCCCTCCACTTT. Its protein is CASSFGSYNSPLHF.